This T cell receptor (beta chain) appears in the sequencing data of a study of T cells in Graves' hyperthyroidism and ophthalmopathy. Investigators excluded patients with uncontrolled infection, other autoimmune disease, pregnancy or lactation. Each diagnosis was grounded in clinical symptoms, serum thyroxine and TRAb, thyroid ultrasound, and orbital computed tomography. This clonotype was counted ten times or more. Its cognate antigen is unknown. V lost 3 bases, J lost 0 bases, and 4 bases lay in between. The V gene's germline CDR1 is KGHDR and CDR2 SFDVKD. This CDR3 comprises 14 residues. Amplified regions were TCR beta CDR3 sequences from RNA transcripts. HTBI primers were the set used in a first-round RT-PCR of the TCR CDR3. TCRdb used MiXCR to reprocess the multiplex PCR reads, holding one entry per CDR3 protein. The sample consists of roughly 580,000 distinct CDR3 sequences, approximately 44% of them appearing once.

Study outcomes and limitations: A model built on 13 V-J features separated ophthalmopathy from stable hyperthyroidism.

The sequence was collected from a woman aged 18-35 years with Graves' hyperthyroidism. The rearrangement joins TRBV24-1 to TRBJ1-4; D is unclear. Input material: peripheral blood or thyroid tissue (not recorded which). DNA for the CDR3: TGTGCCACCAGTGATGGATCAACTAATGAAAAACTGTTTTTT. Amino acids: CATSDGSTNEKLFF.